This T cell receptor beta chain was captured by sequencing in a study of human T cells and chemical hapten exposure. The time point denotes: pre-sensitization, week 0. The treatment is: therapeutic diphenylcyclopropenone sensitization with weekly scalp DPC. V lost 8 bases and J 0 bases, leaving 14 bases between the germline ends. Germline V gene data show CDR1 as DFQATT and CDR2 as SNEGSKA (reference sequence). This CDR3 contains 14 residues. From the RACE reads, TCRdb called clonotypes with MiXCR, one entry per CDR3 protein. In the table there are tens of thousands of distinct CDR3 sequences, approximately 10% of which are singletons.

This TCR was sampled from a woman between 45 and 60 years old with alopecia areata. Some clones in this sample may be carry-over from other donors' samples. The chain has TRBV20-1 and TRBJ1-5, with D perhaps matching TRBD1 (6 bases). The sequenced sample was whole blood, obtained in connection with sensitization to the hapten diphenylcyclopropenone (DPC). The CDR3 is CSWDGQNSNQPQHF. The DNA of the CDR3 is TGCAGTTGGGACGGACAGAATAGCAATCAGCCCCAGCATTTT.